A single sample is the source of the 21 T cell receptor beta chains below, sequenced in a study of OX40 agonist ivuxolimab in advanced cancers. Clones were sequenced by immunoSEQ multiplex PCR, and TCRdb holds only the in-frame ones, with some missing. The sample records tens of thousands of clones, 87% being singletons. Sequencing used CD4+ or CD8+ T cells sorted from blood, obtained in a trial of the OX40 agonist ivuxolimab. Receptors were obtained from an adult with an advanced solid tumor such as melanoma, head and neck, liver or kidney cancer.

In its sample, this clone was seen once. The chain couples TRBV5-4 to TRBJ2-5; 9 nucleotides line up with TRBD1. Germline lookup yields CDR1 SGHNT and CDR2 YYREEE (reference sequence). Trimming removed 5 bases from V and 1 base from J; junction bases left unmatched: 6. The CDR3 is made up of 15 amino acids. In DNA form, the CDR3 reads TGTGCCAGCAGACAGGGACAGGGAGGCCAAGAGACCCAGTACTTC. Protein product: CASRQGQGGQETQYF.

In regard to this clone: Other DNA sequences within the sample encode an identical CDR3. The chain carries TRBV6-5 and TRBJ2-3; D is ambiguous. Germline V gene lookup returns CDR1 MNHEY and CDR2 SVGAGI. The ends were cut back, 2 bases at V and 1 base at J, with 7 bases in the middle. The CDR3 runs 14 residues. The CDR3 region is CASSYGSGTDTQYF. Here the CDR3 DNA reads TGTGCCAGCAGTTACGGGTCGGGCACAGATACGCAGTATTTT.

The V gene is TRBV11-3, the J gene TRBJ2-1; 7 bases fit TRBD2. The V segment lost 0 bases and the J segment 7 bases; nucleotides outside the gene matches: 12. From germline, CDR1 is SGHNT and CDR2 YENEEA. The CDR3 runs to 17 residues. The CDR3, as DNA: TGTGCCAGCAGCTTAGATACGAGGCGGGGGAGTCTGAATGAGCAGTTCTTC. This gives the protein CASSLDTRRGSLNEQFF.

CDR3 nucleotides: TGTGCCAGCAGCGTCGGACAGGGGTACACCGGGGAGCTGTTTTTT. Translated, it gives CASSVGQGYTGELFF. The chain links TRBV9 to TRBJ2-2; 9 nucleotides line up with TRBD1. The CDR3 spans 15 residues. Germline CDR1 reads SGDLS; CDR2 reads YYNGEE. V shed 2 bases and J 3 bases; nucleotides not matched to a gene: 2.

The rearrangement links TRBV9 to TRBJ2-5, with a possible D match to TRBD2 (6 bases). The CDR3 contains 14 residues. Germline values: CDR1 SGDLS, CDR2 YYNGEE. V shed 4 bases and J shed 0 bases, with 10 bases lying between them. The DNA for the CDR3 is TGTGCCAGCAGCTTCCGGGACTACCAAGAGACCCAGTACTTC. Protein: CASSFRDYQETQYF.

This chain uses TRBV27 with TRBJ2-1; no firm D call. Deletions cut 2 bases from V and 8 bases from J, with 10 bases between. CDR3 size: 13 residues. Germline V CDR1 and CDR2: MNHEY, SMNVEV (reference sequence). In DNA form, the CDR3 reads TGTGCCAGCAGTTTAGAGTCACATTATGAGCAGTTCTTC. As protein: CASSLESHYEQFF.

Note on this clone: A junction boundary mismatches the germline segment, possibly from a read error. This rearrangement joins TRBV6-1 to TRBJ1-4; no firm D call. Germline V CDR1 and CDR2: MNHNS, SASEGT. The CDR3 contains 13 residues. This CDR3 reads CAGGASPNEKLLF. The CDR3, as DNA: TGTGCCGGAGGTGCCAGCCCTAATGAAAAACTGCTTTTT.

This clone has a single count. The chain couples TRBV5-4 to TRBJ2-7, with D perhaps matching TRBD2 (5 bases). Trimming cost V 0 bases and J 3 bases, with 7 bases left between them. The CDR3 covers 13 residues. CDR1 SGHNT and CDR2 YYREEE come from the germline V gene (reference sequence). In DNA, the CDR3 is TGTGCCAGCAGCTTGGGGGAGTTCTACGAGCAGTACTTC. Its protein product is CASSLGEFYEQYF.

This chain links TRBV11-3 with TRBJ2-3, with D perhaps being TRBD1 or TRBD2 (5 bases each). This CDR3 has 16 amino acids. With 1 base removed from V and 3 bases from J, the gap between germline ends came to 14 bases. CDR1 and CDR2 (germline): SGHNT, YENEEA. The CDR3 DNA follows: TGTGCCAGCAGCTTAGGTGGGGACGGTACTACAGATACGCAGTATTTT. Translation gives CASSLGGDGTTDTQYF.

CDR3 amino acids: CASSQGWGQVLAGAGELFF. The CDR3, as DNA: TGTGCCAGCAGCCAAGGTTGGGGACAAGTCCTAGCGGGGGCGGGGGAGCTGTTTTTT. The chain links TRBV4-2 to TRBJ2-2, with 10 bases fitting TRBD2. V lost 1 base and J lost 8; bases outside the gene matches: 16. This CDR3 region has 19 residues. Germline V gene data show CDR1 as LGHNA and CDR2 as YNFKEQ.

The chain joins TRBV15 to TRBJ1-1, with 8 bases aligning to TRBD1. The CDR3 has 16 residues. Germline CDR1 LNHNV, CDR2 YYDKDF (reference sequence). V lost 2 bases to trimming and J lost 0 bases; unmatched junction nucleotides: 5. CDR3 residues: CATSRTGGILNTEAFF. CDR3 bases: TGTGCCACCAGCAGAACAGGGGGGATATTGAACACTGAAGCTTTCTTT.

The rearrangement joins TRBV7-6 to TRBJ1-6; no reliable D call. Per germline, CDR1 SGHVS and CDR2 FNYEAQ. CDR3 length equals 15 residues. Between the trimmed V and J ends, which lost 2 bases and 7 bases, there was a span of 12 bases. Here the CDR3 DNA reads TGTGCCAGCAGCTTACTAGTTCCAGCGAATTCACCCCTCCACTTT. This codes for CASSLLVPANSPLHF.

The chain links TRBV7-3 to TRBJ2-2; TRBD2 aligns across 9 bases. This CDR3 has 15 amino acids. After removal of 5 bases from V and 4 bases from J, the junction contained 5 bases not matched to a gene. The germline V gene encodes CDR1 SGHTA and CDR2 FQGTGA. Here the CDR3 DNA reads TGTGCCAGCAGCCTTAGCGGGGGAGGCACCGGGGAGCTGTTTTTT. Amino acid sequence: CASSLSGGGTGELFF.

This chain links TRBV5-6 with TRBJ1-3, with D perhaps matching TRBD1 (5 bases). The CDR3 contains 14 residues. Germline V CDR1 and CDR2: SGHDT, YYEEEE. Trimming left V 5 bases short and J 4 bases short, with 13 bases between. For the CDR3, the DNA is TGTGCCAGCAGTCGGGACGTATCGGGAAACACCATATATTTT. It codes for CASSRDVSGNTIYF.

This sequence joins TRBV10-3 and TRBJ2-2, with D tentatively TRBD2 (6 bases). The CDR3 contains 17 residues. CDR1 and CDR2 from the germline V gene are ENHRY and SYGVKD. The V and J ends lost 0 bases and 3 bases respectively, with 14 bases between them. The CDR3 spells CAISESEGFFDTGELFF. CDR3 sequence (DNA): TGTGCCATCAGTGAGTCGGAGGGGTTCTTCGACACCGGGGAGCTGTTTTTT.

The chain uses TRBV5-6 and TRBJ2-3, with TRBD1 as a possible D gene (5 bases). V gave up 0 bases and J gave up 0 bases, with 20 bases separating them. CDR3 length equals 19 residues. Germline lookup yields CDR1 SGHDT and CDR2 YYEEEE. CDR3 sequence (DNA): TGTGCCAGCAGCTTGGGACTTTCTTGGACACTACCTAGCACAGATACGCAGTATTTT. This codes for CASSLGLSWTLPSTDTQYF.

V and J are TRBV7-2 and TRBJ1-2; TRBD1 might be the D (5 bases). The V end lost 3 bases, the J end lost 5 bases, and 10 bases lay between the germline ends. The CDR3 is made up of 13 amino acids. Germline loops: CDR1 SGHTA, CDR2 FQGNSA. The CDR3 here is CASSFRQTYGYTF. In DNA, the CDR3 is TGTGCCAGCAGCTTCAGACAGACGTATGGCTACACCTTC.

The chain uses TRBV7-2 and TRBJ2-5; D is undetermined. Germline-derived CDR1 and CDR2 are SGHTA and FQGNSA. The CDR3 contains 14 residues. Trimming left V 5 bases short and J 2 bases short, with 12 bases between. CDR3 loop: CASSVDTWQETQYF. The CDR3 region has the DNA TGTGCCAGCAGCGTCGACACCTGGCAAGAGACCCAGTACTTC.

The chain recombines TRBV7-9 with TRBJ1-1, with D unclear. Per germline, CDR1 SEHNR and CDR2 FQNEAQ (reference sequence). The length of the CDR3 is 13 residues. Trimming removed 5 bases from V and 0 bases from J, with 7 bases in between. CDR3 loop: CASSPTLNTEAFF. CDR3 nucleotide sequence: TGTGCCAGCAGCCCCACTTTGAACACTGAAGCTTTCTTT.

V and J are TRBV6-5 and TRBJ1-4; TRBD1 agrees at 7 bases. The CDR3 is made up of 13 amino acids. The V segment lost 8 bases and the J segment 7 bases; nucleotides outside the gene matches: 7. Per germline, CDR1 MNHEY and CDR2 SVGAGI. CDR3 DNA: TGTGCCAGCGGTCCGGGACAGCGTGAAAAACTGTTTTTT. The encoded protein is CASGPGQREKLFF.

The chain uses TRBV4-2 and TRBJ2-7; 7 bases agree with TRBD2. The CDR3 length is 17 residues. Per germline, CDR1 LGHNA and CDR2 YNFKEQ. V dropped 0 bases and J dropped 5; count of bases not matched to a gene: 13. For the CDR3, the DNA is TGTGCCAGCAGCCAAGAGGCGCGACTAGCCGAGGGAGACGAGCAGTACTTC. Its translation: CASSQEARLAEGDEQYF.